This TCR beta chain was profiled in a study of post-analysis software for immune sequencing data. Study details: Disease courses included relapsing-remitting, secondary progressive and progressive-relapsing multiple sclerosis. General observations from the study: Controls significantly exceeded multiple sclerosis patients in normalized Chao1 diversity. A handful of TRBV segments were significantly more frequent in patients than in controls. TRBV5-6, TRBV5-1 and TRBV20-1 were among these segments.

Prepared TCR beta cDNA libraries contained unique molecular identifiers. cDNA molecules numbering roughly 0.5 million came from roughly 1 to 10 million T cells. TCRdb used MiXCR to reprocess the PCR reads, holding one entry per CDR3 protein. The sample carries 160,000 or so distinct CDR3 sequences, under 40% recorded once. This clonotype came up many times. Its antigen is currently unknown. CDR1 is LNHNV and CDR2 is YYDKDF in the germline V gene (reference sequence). This CDR3 contains 12 residues. V shed 0 bases and J shed 6 bases, with 5 bases lying between them. The chain combines TRBV15 with TRBJ1-1; no definite D call. Specimen: blood, collected after autologous hematopoietic stem cell transplantation. This TCR came from a girl between 5 and 17 years old with multiple sclerosis. CDR3 in DNA: TGTGCCACCAGCAGAGATTACGCTGAAGCTTTCTTT. Protein sequence: CATSRDYAEAFF.